This T cell receptor (beta chain) emerged from a study of early T cells in non-severe SARS-CoV-2 infection. Study as a whole: Sequencing was performed on bulk RNA from unsorted whole blood, leaving chains unpaired.

Study-level points and caveats: VDJdb-based annotation leaned toward anti-spike CD8 responses and missed private and CD4 specificities.

Trimming removed 6 bases from V and 5 bases from J; junction bases left unmatched: 11. Germline values: CDR1 DFQATT, CDR2 SNEGSKA (reference sequence). CDR3 length: 14 amino acids. Unique molecular identifiers (one per individual cDNA molecule) were attached. TCRdb independently ran MiXCR on the 5' RACE reads; one entry per CDR3 protein. Of about 72,000 distinct CDR3 sequences listed, 10% are singletons. This clonotype was counted a single time. Its matching antigen is unknown. The chain couples TRBV20-1 to TRBJ2-5, with 8 nucleotides matching TRBD2. The starting material was whole blood, obtained at baseline. The receptor's source is an adult who was a healthcare worker with PCR-confirmed SARS-CoV-2 infection or an uninfected control (not recorded which). In DNA form, the CDR3 reads TGCAGTGCGGAAATAGCGGGGCGAGGGGAGACCCAGTACTTC. This encodes CSAEIAGRGETQYF.